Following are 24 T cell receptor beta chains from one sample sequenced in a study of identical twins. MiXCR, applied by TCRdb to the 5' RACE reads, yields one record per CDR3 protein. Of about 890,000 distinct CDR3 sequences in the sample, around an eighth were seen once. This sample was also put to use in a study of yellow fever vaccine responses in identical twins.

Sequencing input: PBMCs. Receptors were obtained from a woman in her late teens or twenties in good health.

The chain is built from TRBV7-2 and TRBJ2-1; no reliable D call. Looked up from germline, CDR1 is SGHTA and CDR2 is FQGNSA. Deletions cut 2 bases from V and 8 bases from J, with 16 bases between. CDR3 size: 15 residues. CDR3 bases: TGTGCCAGCAGCTTATGGGGTGGACGGCAGGATGAGCAGTTCTTC. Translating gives CASSLWGGRQDEQFF.

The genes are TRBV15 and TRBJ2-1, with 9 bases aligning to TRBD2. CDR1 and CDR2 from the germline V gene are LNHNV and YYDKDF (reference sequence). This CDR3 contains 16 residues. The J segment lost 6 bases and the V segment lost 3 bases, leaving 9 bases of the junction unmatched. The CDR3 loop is CATSSPGTSTFNEQFF. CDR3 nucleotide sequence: TGTGCCACCAGCAGCCCCGGGACTAGCACTTTCAATGAGCAGTTCTTC.

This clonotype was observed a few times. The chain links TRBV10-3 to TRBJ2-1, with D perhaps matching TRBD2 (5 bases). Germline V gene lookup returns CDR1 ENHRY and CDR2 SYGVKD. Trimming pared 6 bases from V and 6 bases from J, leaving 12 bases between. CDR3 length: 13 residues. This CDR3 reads CAIRAEGPNEQFF. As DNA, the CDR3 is TGTGCCATCAGGGCCGAGGGTCCCAATGAGCAGTTCTTC.

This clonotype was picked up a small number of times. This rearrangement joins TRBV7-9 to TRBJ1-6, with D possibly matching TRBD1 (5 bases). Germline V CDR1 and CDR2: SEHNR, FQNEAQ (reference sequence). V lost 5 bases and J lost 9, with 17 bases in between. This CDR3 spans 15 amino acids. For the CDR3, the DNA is TGTGCCAGCAGCCCCATAACGGGGACTGGTTCACCCCTCCACTTT. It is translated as CASSPITGTGSPLHF.

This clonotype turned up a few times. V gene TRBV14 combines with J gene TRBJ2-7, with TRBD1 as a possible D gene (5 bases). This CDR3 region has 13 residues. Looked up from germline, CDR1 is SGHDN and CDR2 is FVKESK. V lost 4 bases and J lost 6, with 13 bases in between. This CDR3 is CASSLHRPGEQYF. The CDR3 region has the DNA TGTGCCAGCAGCCTCCACAGGCCGGGCGAGCAGTACTTC.

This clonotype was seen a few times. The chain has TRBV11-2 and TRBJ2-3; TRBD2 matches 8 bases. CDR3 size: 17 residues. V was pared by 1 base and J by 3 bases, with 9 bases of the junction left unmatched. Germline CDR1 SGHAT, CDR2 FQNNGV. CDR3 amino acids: CASSLVAGTSGTDTQYF. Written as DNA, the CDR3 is TGTGCCAGCAGCTTAGTGGCAGGAACTAGCGGTACAGATACGCAGTATTTT.

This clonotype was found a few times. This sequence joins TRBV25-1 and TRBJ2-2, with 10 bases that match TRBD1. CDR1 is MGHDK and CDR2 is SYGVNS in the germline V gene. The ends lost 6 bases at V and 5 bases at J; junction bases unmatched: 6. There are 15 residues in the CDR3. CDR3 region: CASSPGQGWTGELFF. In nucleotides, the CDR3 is TGTGCCAGCAGCCCGGGACAGGGGTGGACCGGGGAGCTGTTTTTT.

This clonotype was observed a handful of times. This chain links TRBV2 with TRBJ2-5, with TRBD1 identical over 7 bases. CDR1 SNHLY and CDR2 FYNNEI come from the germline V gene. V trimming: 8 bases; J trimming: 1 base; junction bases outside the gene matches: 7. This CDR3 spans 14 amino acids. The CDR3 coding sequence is TGTGCCAGCCTTAACAGGGGTACCCAAGAGACCCAGTACTTC. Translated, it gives CASLNRGTQETQYF.

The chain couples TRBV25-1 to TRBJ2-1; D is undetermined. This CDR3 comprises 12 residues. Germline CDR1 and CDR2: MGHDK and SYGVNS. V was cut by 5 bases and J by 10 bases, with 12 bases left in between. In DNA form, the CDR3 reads TGTGCCAGCAGTACAGAGGTGGCGGAGCAGTTCTTC. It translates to CASSTEVAEQFF.

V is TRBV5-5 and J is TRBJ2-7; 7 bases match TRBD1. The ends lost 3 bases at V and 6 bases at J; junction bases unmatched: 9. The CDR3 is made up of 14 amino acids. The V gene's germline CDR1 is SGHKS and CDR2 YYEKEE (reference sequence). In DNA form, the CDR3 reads TGTGCCAGCAGCTCGACAGGGTATCGGGGCGAGCAGTACGTC. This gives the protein CASSSTGYRGEQYV.

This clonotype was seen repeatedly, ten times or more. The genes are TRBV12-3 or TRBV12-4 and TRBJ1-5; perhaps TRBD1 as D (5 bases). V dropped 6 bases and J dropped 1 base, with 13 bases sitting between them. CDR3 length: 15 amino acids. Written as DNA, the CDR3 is TGTGCCAGCAGCCGTACGGGGCCAAGCAATCAGCCCCAGCATTTT. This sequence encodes CASSRTGPSNQPQHF.

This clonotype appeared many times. Written as DNA, the CDR3 is TGTGCCAGCAGTAGTGTCGGCTCCTACAATGAGCAGTTCTTC. It yields the protein CASSSVGSYNEQFF. The V call is TRBV12-3 or TRBV12-4, the J call TRBJ2-1; D call uncertain. The CDR3 extends over 14 amino acids. Between the trimmed V and J ends, which lost 5 bases and 0 bases, there was a span of 8 bases.

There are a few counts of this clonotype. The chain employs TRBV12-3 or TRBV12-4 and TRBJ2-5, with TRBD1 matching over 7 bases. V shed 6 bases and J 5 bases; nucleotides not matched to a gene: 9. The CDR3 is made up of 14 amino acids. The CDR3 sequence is CASRHTGVSETQYF. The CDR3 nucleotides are TGTGCCAGCAGGCATACAGGGGTTTCGGAGACCCAGTACTTC.

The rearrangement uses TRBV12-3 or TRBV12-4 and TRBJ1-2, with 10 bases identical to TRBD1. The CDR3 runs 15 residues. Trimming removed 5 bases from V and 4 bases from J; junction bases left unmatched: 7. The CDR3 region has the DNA TGTGCCAGCAGTGTGACAGGGGGCGGTAGCTATGGCTACACCTTC. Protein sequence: CASSVTGGGSYGYTF.

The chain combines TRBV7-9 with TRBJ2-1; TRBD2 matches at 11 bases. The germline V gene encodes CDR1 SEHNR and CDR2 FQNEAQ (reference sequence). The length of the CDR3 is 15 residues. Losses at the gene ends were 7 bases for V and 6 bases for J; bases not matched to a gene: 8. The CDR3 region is CASTFSGGALNEQFF. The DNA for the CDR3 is TGTGCCAGCACCTTTAGCGGGGGGGCACTCAATGAGCAGTTCTTC.

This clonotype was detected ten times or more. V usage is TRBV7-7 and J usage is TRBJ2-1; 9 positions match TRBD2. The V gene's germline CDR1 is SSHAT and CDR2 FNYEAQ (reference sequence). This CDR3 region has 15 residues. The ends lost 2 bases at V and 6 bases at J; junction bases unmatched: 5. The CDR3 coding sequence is TGTGCCAGCAGCTTACAACCTAGCGGGACCAATGAGCAGTTCTTC. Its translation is CASSLQPSGTNEQFF.

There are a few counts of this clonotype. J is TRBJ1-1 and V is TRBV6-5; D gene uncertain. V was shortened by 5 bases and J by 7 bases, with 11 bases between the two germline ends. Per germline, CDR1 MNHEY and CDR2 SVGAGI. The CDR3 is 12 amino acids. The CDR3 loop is CASSKYGDEAFF. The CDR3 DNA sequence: TGTGCCAGCAGTAAGTACGGGGATGAAGCTTTCTTT.

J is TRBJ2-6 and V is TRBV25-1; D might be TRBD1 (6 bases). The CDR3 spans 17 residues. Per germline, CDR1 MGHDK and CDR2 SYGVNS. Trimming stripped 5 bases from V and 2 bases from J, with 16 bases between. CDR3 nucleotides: TGTGCCAGCAGTCCCCGGGACATAAACGCTGGGGCCAACGTCCTGACTTTC. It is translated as CASSPRDINAGANVLTF.

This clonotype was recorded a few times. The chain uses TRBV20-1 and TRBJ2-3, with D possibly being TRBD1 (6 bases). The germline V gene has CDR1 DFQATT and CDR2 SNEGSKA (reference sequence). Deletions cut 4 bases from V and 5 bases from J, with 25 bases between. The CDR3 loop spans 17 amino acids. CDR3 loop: CSATSSWTEGMGDTQYF. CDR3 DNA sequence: TGCAGTGCTACCTCATCCTGGACAGAGGGGATGGGAGATACGCAGTATTTT.

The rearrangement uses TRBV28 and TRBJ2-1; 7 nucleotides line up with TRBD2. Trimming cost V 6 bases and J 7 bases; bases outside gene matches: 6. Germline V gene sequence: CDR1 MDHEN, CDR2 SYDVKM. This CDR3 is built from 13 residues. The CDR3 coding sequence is TGTGCCAGCAGAAGTGGGACTACAAATGAGCAGTTCTTC. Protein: CASRSGTTNEQFF.

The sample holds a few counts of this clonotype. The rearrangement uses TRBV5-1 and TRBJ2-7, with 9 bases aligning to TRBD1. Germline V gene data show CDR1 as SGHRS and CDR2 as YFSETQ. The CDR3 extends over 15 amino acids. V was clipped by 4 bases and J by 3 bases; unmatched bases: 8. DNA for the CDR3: TGCGCCAGCAGCGTGGATGGGACAGGGTTCTACGAGCAGTACTTC. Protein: CASSVDGTGFYEQYF.

The CDR3 region has the DNA TGTGCCAGCAGTTTATCGGCCGTACACCCCCGCTCTGGGGCCAACGTCCTGACTTTC. Translating it yields CASSLSAVHPRSGANVLTF. The chain is built from TRBV27 and TRBJ2-6, with D unresolved. Germline CDR1 and CDR2: MNHEY and SMNVEV (reference sequence). V dropped 0 bases and J dropped 0 bases, with 15 bases sitting between them. The CDR3 extends over 19 amino acids.

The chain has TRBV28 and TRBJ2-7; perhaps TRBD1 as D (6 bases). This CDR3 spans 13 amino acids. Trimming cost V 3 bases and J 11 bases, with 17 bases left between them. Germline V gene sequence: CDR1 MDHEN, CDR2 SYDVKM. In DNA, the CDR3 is TGTGCCAGCAGTTTGGGGGCCGGTCTAAAGAAGTACTTC. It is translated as CASSLGAGLKKYF.

The CDR3, as DNA: TGTGCCAGCAGCCCCCGCCAAGCGATGGGGGAGGGCCGTTATGAGCAGTTCTTC. It encodes CASSPRQAMGEGRYEQFF. This chain joins TRBV11-1 and TRBJ2-1; TRBD2 agrees at 7 bases. Per germline, CDR1 SGHAT and CDR2 FQDESV (reference sequence). The V segment lost 5 bases and the J segment 8 bases; nucleotides outside the gene matches: 21. This CDR3 has 18 residues.